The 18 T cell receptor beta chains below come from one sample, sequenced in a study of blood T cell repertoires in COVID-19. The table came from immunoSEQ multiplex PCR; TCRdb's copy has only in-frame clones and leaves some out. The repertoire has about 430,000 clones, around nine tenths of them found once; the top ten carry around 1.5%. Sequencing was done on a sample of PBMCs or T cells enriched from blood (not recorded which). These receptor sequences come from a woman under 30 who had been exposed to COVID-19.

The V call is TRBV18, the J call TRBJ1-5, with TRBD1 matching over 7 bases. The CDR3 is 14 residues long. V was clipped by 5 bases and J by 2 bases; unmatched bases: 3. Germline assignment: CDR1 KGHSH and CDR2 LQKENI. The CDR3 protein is CASSSGQGNQPQHF. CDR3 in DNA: TGTGCCAGCTCATCCGGACAGGGCAATCAGCCCCAGCATTTT. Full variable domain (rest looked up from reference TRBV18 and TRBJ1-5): NAGVMQNPRHLVRRRGQEARLRCSPMKGHSHVYWYRQLPEEGLKFMVYLQKENIIDESGMPKERFSAEFPKEGPSILRIQQVVRGDSAAYFCASSSGQGNQPQHFGDGTRLSIL.

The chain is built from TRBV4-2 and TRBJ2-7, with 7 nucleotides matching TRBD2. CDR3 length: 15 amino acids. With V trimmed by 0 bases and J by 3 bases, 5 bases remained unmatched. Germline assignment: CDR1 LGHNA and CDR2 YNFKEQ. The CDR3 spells CASSQDLGGNYEQYF. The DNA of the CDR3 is TGTGCCAGCAGCCAAGATTTGGGGGGGAACTACGAGCAGTACTTC.

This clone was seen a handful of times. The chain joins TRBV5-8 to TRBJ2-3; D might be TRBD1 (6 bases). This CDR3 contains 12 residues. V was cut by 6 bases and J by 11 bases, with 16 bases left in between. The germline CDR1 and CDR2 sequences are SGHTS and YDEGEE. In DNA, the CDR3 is TGTGCCAGCACCGTAGGGGGACCTCGGCAGTATTTT. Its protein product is CASTVGGPRQYF.

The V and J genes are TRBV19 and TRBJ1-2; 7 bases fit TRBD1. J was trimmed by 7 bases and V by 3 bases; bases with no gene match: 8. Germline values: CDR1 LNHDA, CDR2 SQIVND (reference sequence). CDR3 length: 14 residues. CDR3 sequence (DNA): TGTGCCAGTAGTATCAGAGACAGGGTAACTGGCTACACCTTC. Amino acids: CASSIRDRVTGYTF.

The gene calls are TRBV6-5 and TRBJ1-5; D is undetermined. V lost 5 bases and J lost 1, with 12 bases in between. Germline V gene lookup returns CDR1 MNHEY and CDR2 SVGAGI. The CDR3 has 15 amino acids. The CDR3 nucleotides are TGTGCCAGCAGTCCGGTCCCCGGGAGCAATCAGCCCCAGCATTTT. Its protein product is CASSPVPGSNQPQHF.

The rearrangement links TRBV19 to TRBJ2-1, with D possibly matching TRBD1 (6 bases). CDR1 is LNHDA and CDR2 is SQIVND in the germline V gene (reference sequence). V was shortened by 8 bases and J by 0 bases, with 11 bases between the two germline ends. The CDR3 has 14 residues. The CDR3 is CASSWDNSYNEQFF. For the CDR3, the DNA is TGTGCCAGTTCCTGGGACAACTCCTACAATGAGCAGTTCTTC.

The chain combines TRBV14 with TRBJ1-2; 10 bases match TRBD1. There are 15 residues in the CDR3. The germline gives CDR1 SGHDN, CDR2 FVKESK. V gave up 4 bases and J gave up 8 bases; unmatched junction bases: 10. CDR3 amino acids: CASSPTDRGTGGYTF. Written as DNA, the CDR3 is TGTGCCAGCAGCCCAACGGACAGGGGGACGGGAGGCTACACCTTC.

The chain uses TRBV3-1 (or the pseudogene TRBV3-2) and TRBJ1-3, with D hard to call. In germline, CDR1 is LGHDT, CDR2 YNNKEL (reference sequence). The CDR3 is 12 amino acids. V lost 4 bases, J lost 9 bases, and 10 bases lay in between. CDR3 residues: CASSLTFGTIYF. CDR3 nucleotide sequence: TGTGCCAGCAGCCTAACCTTCGGCACCATATATTTT.

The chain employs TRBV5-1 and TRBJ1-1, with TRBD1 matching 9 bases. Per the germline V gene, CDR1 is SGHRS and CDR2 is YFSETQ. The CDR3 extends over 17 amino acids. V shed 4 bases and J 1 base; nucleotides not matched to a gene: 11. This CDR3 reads CASSGGTGIQKNTEAFF. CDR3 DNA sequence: TGCGCCAGCAGCGGAGGGACAGGGATTCAGAAGAACACTGAAGCTTTCTTT. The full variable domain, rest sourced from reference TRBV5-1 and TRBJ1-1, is KAGVTQTPRYLIKTRGQQVTLSCSPISGHRSVSWYQQTPGQGLQFLFEYFSETQRNKGNFPGRFSGRQFSNSRSEMNVSTLELGDSALYLCASSGGTGIQKNTEAFFGQGTRLTVV.

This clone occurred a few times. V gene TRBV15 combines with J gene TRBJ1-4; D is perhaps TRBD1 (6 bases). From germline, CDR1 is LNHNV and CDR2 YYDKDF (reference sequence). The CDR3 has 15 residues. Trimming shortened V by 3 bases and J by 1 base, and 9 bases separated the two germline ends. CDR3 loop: CATSSWDITNEKLFF. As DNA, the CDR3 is TGTGCCACCAGCAGCTGGGACATAACTAATGAAAAACTGTTTTTT.

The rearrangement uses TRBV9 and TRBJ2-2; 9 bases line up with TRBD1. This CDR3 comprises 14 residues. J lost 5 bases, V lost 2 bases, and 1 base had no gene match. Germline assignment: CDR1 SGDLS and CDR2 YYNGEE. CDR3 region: CASSVGTGTGELFF. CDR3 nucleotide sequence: TGTGCCAGCAGCGTCGGGACAGGGACCGGGGAGCTGTTTTTT.

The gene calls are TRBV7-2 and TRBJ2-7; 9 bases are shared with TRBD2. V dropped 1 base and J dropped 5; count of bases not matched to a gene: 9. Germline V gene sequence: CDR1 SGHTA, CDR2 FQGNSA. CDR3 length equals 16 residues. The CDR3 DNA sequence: TGTGCCAGCAGCTTAGTCGGTGGACTAGCGTACCACGAGCAGTACTTC. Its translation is CASSLVGGLAYHEQYF.

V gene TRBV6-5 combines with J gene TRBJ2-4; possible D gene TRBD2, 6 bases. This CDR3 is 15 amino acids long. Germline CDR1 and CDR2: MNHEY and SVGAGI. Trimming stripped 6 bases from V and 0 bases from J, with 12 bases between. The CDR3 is CASSSPGLAKNIQYF. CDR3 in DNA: TGTGCCAGCAGCTCCCCGGGACTAGCCAAAAACATTCAGTACTTC.

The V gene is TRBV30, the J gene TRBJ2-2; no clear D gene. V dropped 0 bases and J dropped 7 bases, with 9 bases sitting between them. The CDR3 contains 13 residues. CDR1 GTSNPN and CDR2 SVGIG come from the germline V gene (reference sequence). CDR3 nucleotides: TGTGCCTGGAGTGTACCCGAGAGCGGGGAGCTGTTTTTT. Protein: CAWSVPESGELFF.

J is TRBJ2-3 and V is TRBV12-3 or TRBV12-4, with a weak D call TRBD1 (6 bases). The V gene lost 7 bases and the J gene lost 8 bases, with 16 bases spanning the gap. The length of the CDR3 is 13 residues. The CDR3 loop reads CASTRTAVLTQYF. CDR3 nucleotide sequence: TGTGCCAGCACCCGGACAGCCGTCCTTACGCAGTATTTT.

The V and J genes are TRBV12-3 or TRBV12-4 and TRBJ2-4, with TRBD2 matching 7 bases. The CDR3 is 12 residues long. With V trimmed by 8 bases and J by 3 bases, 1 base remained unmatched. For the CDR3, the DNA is TGTGCCAGCGGGGGGGGCAAAAACATTCAGTACTTC. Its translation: CASGGGKNIQYF.

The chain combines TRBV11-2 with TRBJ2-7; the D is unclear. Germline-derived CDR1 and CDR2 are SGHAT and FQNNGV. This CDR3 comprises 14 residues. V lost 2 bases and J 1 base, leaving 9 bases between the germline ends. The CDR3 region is CASSLSDKSYEQYF. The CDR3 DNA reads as TGTGCCAGCAGCTTAAGTGACAAATCCTACGAGCAGTACTTC.

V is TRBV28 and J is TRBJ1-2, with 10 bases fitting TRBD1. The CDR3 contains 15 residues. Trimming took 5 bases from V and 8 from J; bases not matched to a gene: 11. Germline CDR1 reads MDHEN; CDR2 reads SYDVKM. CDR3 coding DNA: TGTGCCAGCAGTCCCAACCTCGGGACAGGGGAGGGCTACACCTTC. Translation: CASSPNLGTGEGYTF.